The 21 T cell receptor beta chains below all came from one sample that was sequenced in a study of shared clonotypes between healthy human individuals. Some clones are missing from TCRdb's copy, which holds only in-frame ones; the method was immunoSEQ multiplex PCR. The profile shows 2 million to 2.5 million clones, approximately 95% of them singletons. Specimen: naive CD4+ T cells sorted from blood. Subset defined: CD45RA+ positively selected. These receptors were collected from a young man in good health.

The V and J genes are TRBV11-2 and TRBJ1-1; possible D gene TRBD1, 5 bases. Germline V gene sequence: CDR1 SGHAT, CDR2 FQNNGV. This CDR3 has 16 residues. V was pared by 1 base and J by 4 bases, with 16 bases between. Here the CDR3 DNA reads TGTGCCAGCAGCTTAGGGGCACAGAGGGGTAGCACTGAAGCTTTCTTT. Translating it yields CASSLGAQRGSTEAFF. Variable domain in full (rest from reference TRBV11-2 and TRBJ1-1): EAGVAQSPRYKIIEKRQSVAFWCNPISGHATLYWYQQILGQGPKLLIQFQNNGVVDDSQLPKDRFSAERLKGVDSTLKIQPAKLEDSAVYLCASSLGAQRGSTEAFFGQGTRLTVV.

The chain recombines TRBV11-1 with TRBJ1-1; possible D gene TRBD1, 6 bases. Looked up from germline, CDR1 is SGHAT and CDR2 is FQDESV (reference sequence). The CDR3 has 13 residues. Trimming shortened V by 2 bases and J by 6 bases, and 10 bases separated the two germline ends. The CDR3 sequence: CASSLNRVAEAFF. CDR3 bases: TGTGCCAGCAGCTTAAACAGGGTCGCTGAAGCTTTCTTT.

The table lists this clone with a count of one. The V call is TRBV6-1, the J call TRBJ2-5, with D tentatively TRBD2 (6 bases). The CDR3 runs to 15 residues. V lost 0 bases, J lost 9 bases, and 17 bases lay in between. Germline V gives CDR1 MNHNS, CDR2 SASEGT. CDR3 in amino acids: CASSEARGSGMAQYF. In nucleotides, the CDR3 is TGTGCCAGCAGTGAAGCGCGGGGTTCTGGTATGGCCCAGTACTTC.

CDR3 nucleotide sequence: TGTGCCAGCTCACTAAACGAGGGGAAAGGCTACGAGCAGTACTTC. Its translation: CASSLNEGKGYEQYF. The genes are TRBV18 and TRBJ2-7, with D perhaps assigned TRBD1 or TRBD2 (5 bases each). The V gene's germline CDR1 is KGHSH and CDR2 LQKENI. V dropped 4 bases and J dropped 3 bases, with 16 bases sitting between them. The CDR3 runs 15 residues. The whole variable domain, filled in from reference TRBV18 and TRBJ2-7, reads NAGVMQNPRHLVRRRGQEARLRCSPMKGHSHVYWYRQLPEEGLKFMVYLQKENIIDESGMPKERFSAEFPKEGPSILRIQQVVRGDSAAYFCASSLNEGKGYEQYFGPGTRLTVT.

This chain uses TRBV11-3 with TRBJ2-3; D uncertain. This CDR3 spans 12 amino acids. In germline, CDR1 is SGHNT, CDR2 YENEEA. Trimming cost V 9 bases and J 8 bases, with 15 bases left between them. CDR3 nucleotide sequence: TGTGCCAGACAATCCCCCATGTGTACGCAGTATTTT. It yields the protein CARQSPMCTQYF.

Only one count was recorded for this clone. Other DNA sequences in this sample translate to the same CDR3. V usage is TRBV13 and J usage is TRBJ2-5; TRBD1 agrees at 7 bases. The CDR3 is made up of 13 amino acids. CDR1 and CDR2 (germline): PRHDT, FYEKMQ (reference sequence). V was clipped by 5 bases and J by 2 bases; unmatched bases: 2. The CDR3 region is CASSPQGQETQYF. CDR3 DNA sequence: TGTGCCAGCAGCCCACAGGGGCAAGAGACCCAGTACTTC.

The chain joins TRBV2 to TRBJ2-1; D gene ambiguous. The germline CDR1 and CDR2 sequences are SNHLY and FYNNEI. Trimming stripped 6 bases from V and 2 bases from J, with 8 bases between. This CDR3 contains 13 residues. CDR3 DNA: TGTGCCAGCAGCGTTCAAACCTACAATGAGCAGTTCTTC. Translation gives CASSVQTYNEQFF.

This rearrangement joins TRBV13 to TRBJ2-7; TRBD2 agrees at 9 bases. The CDR3 covers 14 residues. Unmatched junction bases numbered 6, after V lost 8 bases and J lost 1 base. The V gene's germline CDR1 is PRHDT and CDR2 FYEKMQ (reference sequence). Written as DNA, the CDR3 is TGTGCCAGCCGGGCGGGAGGGTCGTCCTACGAGCAGTACTTC. Its protein is CASRAGGSSYEQYF.

The chain joins TRBV7-9 to TRBJ1-3, with 7 bases aligning to TRBD1. This CDR3 has 17 amino acids. Germline CDR1 and CDR2: SEHNR and FQNEAQ (reference sequence). J lost 0 bases, V lost 6 bases, and 11 bases had no gene match. This CDR3 is CASSRINRDSSGNTIYF. CDR3 DNA: TGTGCCAGCAGTCGTATTAACCGGGACAGCTCTGGAAACACCATATATTTT. Looking up the rest from reference TRBV7-9 and TRBJ1-3 gives the full variable domain: DTGVSQNPRHKITKRGQNVTFRCDPISEHNRLYWYRQTLGQGPEFLTYFQNEAQLEKSRLLSDRFSAERPKGSFSTLEIQRTEQGDSAMYLCASSRINRDSSGNTIYFGEGSWLTVV.

The J gene is TRBJ2-1, the V gene TRBV6-6; unclear D gene. Trimming took off 7 bases at V and 3 bases at J, with 7 bases between the two ends. The CDR3 is 12 residues long. CDR1 MNHNY and CDR2 SVGAGI come from the germline V gene (reference sequence). The CDR3 spells CASKESYNEQFF. As DNA, the CDR3 is TGTGCCAGCAAGGAGAGCTACAATGAGCAGTTCTTC.

The V call is TRBV4-3, the J call TRBJ1-6, with D unclear. In germline, CDR1 is LGHNA, CDR2 YSLEER. This CDR3 region has 14 residues. Trimming pared 0 bases from V and 10 bases from J, leaving 10 bases between. CDR3 protein: CASSQDLAASPLHF. In DNA form, the CDR3 reads TGCGCCAGCAGCCAAGATCTGGCAGCATCACCCCTCCACTTT.

V gene TRBV9 combines with J gene TRBJ2-1; D gene uncertain. Germline loops: CDR1 SGDLS, CDR2 YYNGEE. The CDR3 extends over 11 amino acids. V lost 4 bases and J lost 5, with 4 bases in between. The CDR3 sequence: CASSFNNEQFF. CDR3 sequence (DNA): TGTGCCAGCAGCTTTAACAATGAGCAGTTCTTC.

The V and J genes are TRBV18 and TRBJ2-2, with D possibly TRBD2 on 6 matching bases. The CDR3 is 16 amino acids. The V end lost 1 base, the J end lost 6 bases, and 15 bases lay between the germline ends. CDR1 and CDR2 from the germline V gene are KGHSH and LQKENI. The CDR3 DNA reads TGTGCCAGCTCACCACGGGCGGAGGGGACCTCCGGGGAGCTGTTTTTT. Translated: CASSPRAEGTSGELFF. Based on the CDR3 plus reference TRBV18 and TRBJ2-2, the full variable domain is NAGVMQNPRHLVRRRGQEARLRCSPMKGHSHVYWYRQLPEEGLKFMVYLQKENIIDESGMPKERFSAEFPKEGPSILRIQQVVRGDSAAYFCASSPRAEGTSGELFFGEGSRLTVL.

This clone was recorded once. V usage is TRBV5-1 and J usage is TRBJ1-3, with a weak D call TRBD1 (5 bases). From germline, CDR1 is SGHRS and CDR2 YFSETQ. V was shortened by 5 bases and J by 2 bases, with 17 bases between the two germline ends. The CDR3 loop spans 16 amino acids. The CDR3 loop is CASRRGPTAAGNTIYF. Written as DNA, the CDR3 is TGCGCCAGCAGACGGGGCCCCACTGCCGCTGGAAACACCATATATTTT.

This sequence joins TRBV19 and TRBJ2-6; D is unresolved. Deletions cut 5 bases from V and 0 bases from J, with 11 bases between. The CDR3 runs 16 residues. Germline CDR1 is LNHDA and CDR2 is SQIVND (reference sequence). The CDR3 loop reads CASSPGILSGANVLTF. CDR3 nucleotide sequence: TGTGCCAGTAGTCCTGGAATTCTCTCTGGGGCCAACGTCCTGACTTTC.

The V gene is TRBV19, the J gene TRBJ2-7, with D tentatively TRBD1 or TRBD2 (5 bases each). The CDR3 contains 17 residues. From germline, CDR1 is LNHDA and CDR2 SQIVND (reference sequence). Trimming cost V 5 bases and J 0 bases, with 20 bases left between them. The CDR3 DNA follows: TGTGCCAGTAGTGGGCCCGGGACGGCCAAAAGCTCCTACGAGCAGTACTTC. This translates into CASSGPGTAKSSYEQYF.

This chain joins TRBV5-6 and TRBJ2-2; perhaps TRBD2 as D (5 bases). The CDR3 sequence is 18 residues long. Trimming removed 1 base at V and 1 base at J, with 17 bases between. In germline, CDR1 is SGHDT, CDR2 YYEEEE. For the CDR3, the DNA is TGTGCCAGCAGCTTGTGGCGTCGGGGTCACTTGAACACCGGGGAGCTGTTTTTT. This sequence encodes CASSLWRRGHLNTGELFF.

The rearrangement uses TRBV7-2 and TRBJ2-5; 7 bases agree with TRBD2. This CDR3 spans 13 amino acids. Germline V gives CDR1 SGHTA, CDR2 FQGNSA. The V gene end was trimmed by 5 bases and the J gene end by 1 base; junction bases not matched to a gene: 1. CDR3 nucleotides: TGTGCCAGCAGCGGGACTATCCAAGAGACCCAGTACTTC. The encoded protein is CASSGTIQETQYF.

This chain joins TRBV7-2 and TRBJ2-1, with TRBD2 identical over 7 bases. V trimming: 2 bases; J trimming: 0 bases; junction bases outside the gene matches: 4. In germline, CDR1 is SGHTA, CDR2 FQGNSA. There are 16 residues in the CDR3. This CDR3 reads CASSLWLADSYNEQFF. In DNA form, the CDR3 reads TGTGCCAGCAGCTTATGGCTAGCGGACTCCTACAATGAGCAGTTCTTC.

About this clone: The sample holds other DNA sequences that translate to the same CDR3. This sequence joins TRBV11-2 and TRBJ2-3; D gene ambiguous. CDR3 length equals 15 residues. The germline gives CDR1 SGHAT, CDR2 FQNNGV. Deletions cut 5 bases from V and 0 bases from J, with 12 bases between. CDR3 nucleotides: TGTGCCAGCAGCCTCGTGGCAGGAAGCACAGATACGCAGTATTTT. Amino acids: CASSLVAGSTDTQYF.

V usage is TRBV2 and J usage is TRBJ2-3, with a weak D call TRBD1 (7 bases). CDR1 and CDR2 from the germline V gene are SNHLY and FYNNEI. Trimming stripped 8 bases from V and 5 bases from J, with 20 bases between. CDR3 length equals 15 residues. CDR3 nucleotide sequence: TGTGCCAGCGGGGGTGGACAGGTGGAGGGAGATACGCAGTATTTT. Protein sequence: CASGGGQVEGDTQYF.